The present TCR beta chain was sequenced within a study of Ad26.COV2.S vaccination and SARS-CoV-2 variants. Across the whole study: Each vaccinee took Ad26.COV2.S intramuscularly, once or twice 56 days apart.

The treatment denotes: about 20 received Ad26.COV2.S at low or high dose, single or two shots; several received placebo; per-sample allocation not given. The investigators took samples on day 63 after the first vaccine or placebo injection. Only in-frame clones appear in the TCRdb table, and some are missing; sequencing was by immunoSEQ multiplex PCR. The sample includes more than 300,000 clones, 85% seen only once; the top ten take about 2.1%. CDR1 is SGHNT and CDR2 is YENEEA in the germline V gene. CDR3 length: 16 amino acids. Trimming took off 5 bases at V and 0 bases at J, with 14 bases between the two ends.

The chain employs TRBV11-3 and TRBJ2-1, with D unclear. The TCR sequence derives from a person between 18 and 60 years old who received the Ad26.COV2.S COVID-19 vaccine or a placebo. The specimen comprised peripheral blood, sampled in a trial of Ad26.COV2.S vaccine versus placebo. In DNA form, the CDR3 reads TGTGCCAGCAGCCACCCCAATCGACGCTCCTACAATGAGCAGTTCTTC. Encoded protein: CASSHPNRRSYNEQFF.